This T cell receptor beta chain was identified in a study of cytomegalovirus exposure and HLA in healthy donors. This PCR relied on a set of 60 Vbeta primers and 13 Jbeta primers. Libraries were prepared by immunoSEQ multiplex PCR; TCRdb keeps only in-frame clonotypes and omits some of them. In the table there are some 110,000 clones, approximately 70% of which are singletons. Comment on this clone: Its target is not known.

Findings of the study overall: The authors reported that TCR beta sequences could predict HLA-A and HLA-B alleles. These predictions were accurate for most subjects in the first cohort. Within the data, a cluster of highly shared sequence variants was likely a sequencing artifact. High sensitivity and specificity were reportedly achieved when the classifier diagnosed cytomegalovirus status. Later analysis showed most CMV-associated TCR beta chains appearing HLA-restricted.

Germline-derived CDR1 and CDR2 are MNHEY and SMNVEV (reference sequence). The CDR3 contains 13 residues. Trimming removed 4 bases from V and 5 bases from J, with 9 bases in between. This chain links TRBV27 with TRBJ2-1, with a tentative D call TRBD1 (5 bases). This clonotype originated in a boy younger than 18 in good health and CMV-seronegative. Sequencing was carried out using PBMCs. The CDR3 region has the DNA TGTGCCAGCAGTTGGGGCAGTCACAATGAGCAGTTCTTC. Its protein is CASSWGSHNEQFF.